The next 23 T cell receptor beta chains were all read from a single sample in a study of CD8+ T cells in alopecia areata. RNA, once extracted, was reverse transcribed into cDNA for use as the sequencing template. Here immunoSEQ multiplex PCR was the method, and the copy in TCRdb shows in-frame clones only, minus some. Here the sample spans fewer than 250,000 clones, approximately 60% being singletons. Treatment defined: oral pan-JAK inhibitor, 5-10 mg twice daily. The source was CD4+ T cells sorted from blood, collected at week 4, from a patient treated with tofacitinib. All receptors derive from a human donor with alopecia areata.

The CDR3 region has the DNA TGTGCCAGCAGCTCGATGGGGACAGGGGAGGTCGAGCAGTACTTC. This encodes CASSSMGTGEVEQYF. The gene calls are TRBV7-2 and TRBJ2-7, with TRBD1 matching over 10 bases. J was trimmed by 6 bases and V by 4 bases; bases with no gene match: 9. Germline V gene sequence: CDR1 SGHTA, CDR2 FQGNSA. This CDR3 spans 15 amino acids.

The rearrangement joins TRBV6-1 to TRBJ2-7; D uncertain. V was pared by 7 bases and J by 3 bases, with 13 bases between. The germline gives CDR1 MNHNS, CDR2 SASEGT. The CDR3 is 13 residues long. CDR3 in amino acids: CASKRATIYEQYF. The CDR3 bases are TGTGCCAGCAAAAGGGCAACCATCTACGAGCAGTACTTC.

This chain links TRBV25-1 with TRBJ1-1; D gene unclear. Germline CDR1 and CDR2: MGHDK and SYGVNS. V gave up 6 bases and J gave up 5 bases, with 16 bases separating them. There are 14 residues in the CDR3. The CDR3 bases are TGTGCCAGCAGACCCCCTACCGGGAGGACTGAAGCTTTCTTT. It is translated as CASRPPTGRTEAFF.

This clone was observed a handful of times. CDR3 protein: CASSLDGYSNQPQHF. The CDR3 nucleotides are TGTGCCAGCAGCTTGGACGGTTATAGCAATCAGCCCCAGCATTTT. V gene TRBV5-4 combines with J gene TRBJ1-5; no clear D gene. From germline, CDR1 is SGHNT and CDR2 YYREEE (reference sequence). The CDR3 is made up of 15 amino acids. Trimming pared 0 bases from V and 0 bases from J, leaving 7 bases between.

The chain joins TRBV19 to TRBJ2-7; maybe TRBD2 (5 bases). The V and J ends lost 5 bases and 2 bases respectively, with 7 bases between them. The CDR3 runs 12 residues. Germline V gene lookup returns CDR1 LNHDA and CDR2 SQIVND (reference sequence). In DNA, the CDR3 is TGTGCCAGTAGTCGGGGAACCTACGAGCAGTACTTC. This translates into CASSRGTYEQYF. The full variable domain, with the rest looked up from reference TRBV19 and TRBJ2-7, is DGGITQSPKYLFRKEGQNVTLSCEQNLNHDAMYWYRQDPGQGLRLIYYSQIVNDFQKGDIAEGYSVSREKKESFPLTVTSAQKNPTAFYLCASSRGTYEQYFGPGTRLTVT.

This clone showed up many times. The CDR3 region is CASSLGFGTVDEKLFF. As DNA, the CDR3 is TGTGCCAGCAGCTTGGGTTTCGGGACGGTCGATGAAAAACTGTTTTTT. The genes are TRBV5-6 and TRBJ1-4, with a possible D match to TRBD1 (5 bases). V was clipped by 0 bases and J by 6 bases, with 15 bases between them. The germline CDR1 and CDR2 sequences are SGHDT and YYEEEE. The CDR3 length is 16 residues.

This clone was seen a few times. The chain is built from TRBV25-1 and TRBJ2-3; 8 bases are a match to TRBD1. V shed 3 bases, J shed 2 bases, and the junction held 4 bases outside the gene matches. This CDR3 spans 15 amino acids. The germline CDR1 and CDR2 sequences are MGHDK and SYGVNS. CDR3 DNA: TGTGCCAGCAGTGAGGACAGGGATAACACAGATACGCAGTATTTT. It codes for CASSEDRDNTDTQYF.

V is TRBV9 and J is TRBJ2-1, with D hard to call. This CDR3 is 11 amino acids long. V lost 4 bases and J 5 bases, leaving 4 bases between the germline ends. Germline V gives CDR1 SGDLS, CDR2 YYNGEE. The DNA for the CDR3 is TGTGCCAGCAGCCTTAACAATGAGCAGTTCTTC. Its translation is CASSLNNEQFF.

For the CDR3, the DNA is TGTGCCAGCAGCGACCAGGGGGAGACCCAGTACTTC. Its protein is CASSDQGETQYF. The chain employs TRBV9 and TRBJ2-5; D may be TRBD1 (6 bases). The CDR3 is made up of 12 amino acids. V lost 3 bases, J lost 5 bases, and 8 bases lay in between. Germline CDR1 and CDR2: SGDLS and YYNGEE.

The chain links TRBV30 to TRBJ2-1; 11 bases line up with TRBD2. V was pared by 0 bases and J by 1 base, with 5 bases of the junction left unmatched. The CDR3 runs to 17 residues. Germline loops: CDR1 GTSNPN, CDR2 SVGIG (reference sequence). CDR3 sequence (DNA): TGTGCCTGGAGTGTAGTAGGACTAGCGGGTTCCTACAATGAGCAGTTCTTC. Translated: CAWSVVGLAGSYNEQFF.

The chain is built from TRBV29-1 and TRBJ2-4, with a tentative D call TRBD1 (5 bases). Germline lookup yields CDR1 SQVTM and CDR2 ANQGSEA. The CDR3 runs to 14 residues. With 1 base removed from V and 4 bases from J, the gap between germline ends came to 11 bases. The CDR3: CSVEGGAGKNIQYF. The DNA for the CDR3 is TGCAGCGTTGAAGGTGGGGCAGGAAAAAACATTCAGTACTTC.

The chain has TRBV7-9 and TRBJ1-2; D might be TRBD1 (5 bases). Germline V gives CDR1 SEHNR, CDR2 FQNEAQ (reference sequence). The CDR3 is made up of 14 amino acids. V lost 1 base, J lost 4 bases, and 10 bases lay in between. DNA of the CDR3: TGTGCCAGCAGCTTAGGGGGCGCGACCTATGGCTACACCTTC. Translation: CASSLGGATYGYTF. The full variable domain, rest sourced from reference TRBV7-9 and TRBJ1-2, is DTGVSQNPRHKITKRGQNVTFRCDPISEHNRLYWYRQTLGQGPEFLTYFQNEAQLEKSRLLSDRFSAERPKGSFSTLEIQRTEQGDSAMYLCASSLGGATYGYTFGSGTRLTVV.

The chain is built from TRBV29-1 and TRBJ2-3; 8 nucleotides line up with TRBD2. V lost 7 bases and J lost 1; bases outside the gene matches: 4. This CDR3 contains 13 residues. Per the germline V gene, CDR1 is SQVTM and CDR2 is ANQGSEA. CDR3 residues: CSGAGVGTDTQYF. Written as DNA, the CDR3 is TGCAGCGGAGCGGGAGTGGGCACAGATACGCAGTATTTT.

This clone appeared a few times. The CDR3 DNA reads TGTGCCAGCAGCAGAGGGGCTGTGTACTACGAGCAGTACTTC. Amino acid sequence: CASSRGAVYYEQYF. This chain links TRBV7-2 with TRBJ2-7; D may match TRBD1 or TRBD2 (5 bases each). This CDR3 spans 14 amino acids. Trimming removed 5 bases at V and 3 bases at J, with 14 bases between. Germline loops: CDR1 SGHTA, CDR2 FQGNSA.

This sequence joins TRBV7-2 and TRBJ2-6, with D unresolved. The CDR3 runs to 15 residues. The V end was cut by 4 bases, the J end by 0 bases, with 7 bases between. In germline, CDR1 is SGHTA, CDR2 FQGNSA. CDR3 nucleotide sequence: TGTGCCAGCAGCTGGGCCGACTCTGGGGCCAACGTCCTGACTTTC. Translating gives CASSWADSGANVLTF.

The chain has TRBV5-1 and TRBJ1-1, with TRBD1 matching over 7 bases. The J segment lost 5 bases and the V segment lost 2 bases, leaving 9 bases of the junction unmatched. The CDR3 totals 15 residues. In germline, CDR1 is SGHRS, CDR2 YFSETQ. CDR3 sequence (DNA): TGCGCCAGCAGCTTAATACAGGGGCTGGGAACTGAAGCTTTCTTT. It specifies CASSLIQGLGTEAFF.

This clone was observed a handful of times. This chain joins TRBV5-5 and TRBJ2-1, with 10 nucleotides matching TRBD2. CDR3 length: 15 amino acids. Germline V CDR1 and CDR2: SGHKS, YYEKEE (reference sequence). The ends lost 0 bases at V and 9 bases at J; junction bases unmatched: 6. The CDR3 sequence is CASSLVLAGSREQFF. In DNA, the CDR3 is TGTGCCAGCAGCTTGGTACTAGCGGGATCTCGTGAGCAGTTCTTC.

This clone was detected only a few times. The gene calls are TRBV9 and TRBJ1-1, with D hard to call. With 1 base removed from V and 0 bases from J, the gap between germline ends came to 7 bases. Germline values: CDR1 SGDLS, CDR2 YYNGEE. This CDR3 has 14 amino acids. CDR3 in amino acids: CASSVSWLNTEAFF. As DNA, the CDR3 is TGTGCCAGCAGCGTAAGTTGGCTGAACACTGAAGCTTTCTTT.

This clone was counted a few times. V and J are TRBV5-4 and TRBJ1-1, with TRBD1 as a possible D gene (5 bases). CDR3 size: 13 residues. V lost 7 bases to trimming and J lost 2 bases, with 12 bases between them. From germline, CDR1 is SGHNT and CDR2 YYREEE (reference sequence). DNA of the CDR3: TGTGCCAGCTATTTAAGGGGTAACACTGAAGCTTTCTTT. Translation gives CASYLRGNTEAFF.

The V call is TRBV7-2, the J call TRBJ2-7; D gene uncertain. V was cut by 5 bases and J by 7 bases, with 15 bases left in between. Germline values: CDR1 SGHTA, CDR2 FQGNSA. CDR3 length: 13 amino acids. The CDR3 protein is CASSRSLMGEQYF. For the CDR3, the DNA is TGTGCCAGCAGCCGATCCTTGATGGGGGAGCAGTACTTC.

V gene TRBV19 combines with J gene TRBJ2-4; D unclear. V was cut by 3 bases and J by 5 bases, with 14 bases left in between. The CDR3 is made up of 15 amino acids. The V gene's germline CDR1 is LNHDA and CDR2 SQIVND (reference sequence). This CDR3 reads CASSIIAEEENIQYF. CDR3 DNA: TGTGCCAGTAGTATTATCGCGGAAGAAGAAAACATTCAGTACTTC.

The J gene is TRBJ1-2, the V gene TRBV4-1, with 7 bases that match TRBD1. The V segment lost 6 bases and the J segment 5 bases; nucleotides outside the gene matches: 6. Germline loops: CDR1 MGHRA, CDR2 YSYEKL. This CDR3 has 13 residues. The CDR3 nucleotides read TGCGCCAGCAGTCGGGGACAGCTTTATGGCTACACCTTC. It is translated as CASSRGQLYGYTF.

The chain recombines TRBV30 with TRBJ1-1; D remains ambiguous. The CDR3 is 11 residues long. In germline, CDR1 is GTSNPN, CDR2 SVGIG (reference sequence). V lost 2 bases and J 6 bases, leaving 7 bases between the germline ends. The chain's CDR3 is CAWSSRSEAFF. The CDR3 DNA is TGTGCCTGGAGTTCCCGGTCTGAAGCTTTCTTT.